The sequence of this T cell receptor (beta chain) was determined in a study of cytomegalovirus exposure and HLA in healthy donors. Study-level results: In a later analysis, approximately 15,000 TCR beta sequences were associated with HLA alleles at 0.05 false discovery rate. Cytomegalovirus status was reportedly diagnosed by the classifier with high specificity and sensitivity.

In the case of this clone: Its antigen is as yet unknown.

The CDR3 covers 16 residues. Trimming stripped 4 bases from V and 5 bases from J, with 17 bases between. Germline V gene lookup returns CDR1 SEHNR and CDR2 FQNEAQ (reference sequence). 13 Jbeta primers and 60 Vbeta primers were used for the PCR. Repertoires were generated with immunoSEQ multiplex PCR, while TCRdb's copy carries only in-frame clones and drops some. The sample carries about 91,000 clones, 60% to 80% recorded once. The sequenced sample consisted of PBMCs. The sequence was obtained from a female donor in good health and CMV-seronegative. This chain connects TRBV7-9 to TRBJ1-4, with D tentatively TRBD1 (6 bases). CDR3 sequence: CASSSGLGQRNEKLFF. In nucleotides, the CDR3 is TGTGCCAGCAGCTCCGGCTTAGGACAGAGAAATGAAAAACTGTTTTTT.